This T cell receptor beta chain was captured in a study of cytomegalovirus exposure and HLA in healthy donors. Study as a whole: Tens of millions of unique TCR sequences came from HLA-typed donors in an early release.

Concerning this clone: Its antigen is unknown.

The primer mix had 60 Vbeta and 13 Jbeta primers. Using immunoSEQ multiplex PCR, the repertoire was profiled, and TCRdb retains in-frame clones only, with some absent. The table records roughly 200,000 clones, around 89% of them present only once. V was trimmed by 0 bases and J by 0 bases, leaving 10 bases between them. The CDR3 has 16 amino acids. Germline V CDR1 and CDR2: SGHKS, YYEKEE (reference sequence). The study's findings and limits: In a later analysis, a missense DCLRE1C variant was linked to TCR beta V- and J-gene trimming. According to a later analysis, most TCR beta chains associated with CMV appeared HLA-restricted.

Sequenced input: PBMCs. The TCR comes from a woman younger than 35 in good health and CMV-seronegative. The J gene is TRBJ1-3, the V gene TRBV5-5; D unclear. The CDR3 loop is CASSLGPGSSGNTIYF. The DNA for the CDR3 is TGTGCCAGCAGCTTGGGTCCGGGAAGCTCTGGAAACACCATATATTTT.